These 4 T cell receptor beta chains came from one sample sequenced in a study of cytomegalovirus exposure and HLA in healthy donors. Primers for the PCR totalled 60 Vbeta and 13 Jbeta. Some clones are missing from TCRdb's copy, which holds only in-frame ones; the method was immunoSEQ multiplex PCR. The top ten hold more than 1.5% of the sample, which has roughly 260,000 clones, 80% to 90% seen once. The material sequenced was PBMCs. The receptors here all came from a woman in her forties in good health and CMV-seropositive.

J is TRBJ1-6 and V is TRBV30; TRBD1 might be the D (5 bases). This CDR3 has 15 amino acids. Germline values: CDR1 GTSNPN, CDR2 SVGIG (reference sequence). V lost 1 base to trimming and J lost 7 bases, with 14 bases between them. The CDR3 coding sequence is TGTGCCTGGAGTGGTAGACGGGGGGGGAATTCACCCCTCCACTTT. Amino acids: CAWSGRRGGNSPLHF.

This clone was found many times. The gene calls are TRBV4-2 and TRBJ1-1, with TRBD1 as a possible D gene (6 bases). Germline CDR1 reads LGHNA; CDR2 reads YNFKEQ. CDR3 length equals 14 residues. V dropped 4 bases and J dropped 4 bases, with 13 bases sitting between them. The CDR3 DNA is TGTGCCAGCAGCCGGACAGTTGATGCCACTGAAGCTTTCTTT. Protein product: CASSRTVDATEAFF.

J is TRBJ1-2 and V is TRBV25-1; D is perhaps TRBD1 (5 bases). V shed 5 bases and J shed 8 bases, with 24 bases lying between them. CDR3 length equals 16 residues. CDR1 is MGHDK and CDR2 is SYGVNS in the germline V gene. The CDR3, as DNA: TGTGCCAGCAGTCTGGCTGGTGTGCAGGGTTTCTTCGGCTACACCTTC. Protein sequence: CASSLAGVQGFFGYTF.

This clone was observed a handful of times. The chain has TRBV4-2 and TRBJ1-4, with TRBD1 matching over 7 bases. The CDR3 has 18 amino acids. CDR1 is LGHNA, CDR2 YNFKEQ, per germline. V shed 0 bases and J 1 base; nucleotides not matched to a gene: 8. DNA of the CDR3: TGTGCCAGCAGCCAAGATGGGACAGCCCCCGAAACTAATGAAAAACTGTTTTTT. Translation: CASSQDGTAPETNEKLFF.